This T cell receptor (beta chain) was captured by sequencing in a study of CD8 T cells in Susac syndrome. In germline, CDR1 is SQVTM, CDR2 ANQGSEA. V lost 0 bases and J lost 3, with 9 bases in between. The CDR3 runs to 14 residues. An input of about 0.45 to 1 ug of RNA was subjected to reverse transcription using random hexamers. From the immunoSEQ multiplex PCR reads, TCRdb called clonotypes with MiXCR, one entry per CDR3 protein. The top ten clones hold 0.5% to 0.65% of a sample with around 79,000 distinct CDR3 sequences, approximately 93% of them seen once. The chain joins TRBV29-1 to TRBJ1-5; D call uncertain. The sample consisted of CD8+ T cells from PBMCs. This receptor was taken from a human donor with Susac syndrome. The DNA for the CDR3 is TGCAGCGTTGAAGAGAGGGCCGTCAATCAGCCCCAGCATTTT. The encoded protein is CSVEERAVNQPQHF. The full variable domain, its missing parts supplied by reference TRBV29-1 and TRBJ1-5, is SAVISQKPSRDICQRGTSLTIQCQVDSQVTMMFWYRQQPGQSLTLIATANQGSEATYESGFVIDKFPISRPNLTFSTLTVSNMSPEDSSIYLCSVEERAVNQPQHFGDGTRLSIL.